Listed below are T cell receptor beta chains from one sample, sequenced in a study of cytomegalovirus exposure and HLA in healthy donors. Assay used: immunoSEQ multiplex PCR; TCRdb lists only in-frame clones, some missing. The table shows about 120,000 clones, with around 80% occurring only once. Sequenced sample: PBMCs. The origin of the receptors is a man aged 25 to 45 in good health and CMV-seropositive. CDR3s include the opening cysteine and the closing phenylalanine or tryptophan. The D gene is left open where the match is weak. Clone size is shown for a subset of rows, as once, few, many or a class of expanded clone.

d_call j_call clone_size v_call cdr3_aa cdr3_nt
NA TRBJ1-2 NA TRBV28 CASSLFPTANYGYTF TGTGCCAGCAGTTTGTTCCCGACAGCTAACTATGGCTACACCTTC
TRBD2 TRBJ2-3 NA TRBV27 CASSPPLAGATDTQYF TGTGCCAGCAGTCCTCCACTAGCGGGGGCCACAGATACGCAGTATTTT
NA TRBJ1-3 NA TRBV7-2 CASSLLATGNTIYF TGTGCCAGCAGCTTATTGGCCACAGGAAACACCATATATTTT
NA TRBJ2-1 NA TRBV4-3 CASSQGQEYNEQFF TGCGCCAGCAGCCAAGGACAGGAATACAATGAGCAGTTCTTC
NA TRBJ1-1 few TRBV5-1 CASSREGGTEAFF TGCGCCAGCAGCCGGGAGGGAGGCACTGAAGCTTTCTTT
TRBD2 TRBJ2-7 NA TRBV10-3 CAISGGRTSGTYEQYF TGTGCCATCAGTGGGGGAAGGACTAGCGGGACCTACGAGCAGTACTTC
NA TRBJ2-7 NA TRBV4-1 CASSQDLSGTYEQYF TGCGCCAGCAGCCAAGATCTAAGCGGAACCTACGAGCAGTACTTC
NA TRBJ1-1 NA TRBV10-3 CATLDTSGSDTEAFF TGTGCCACACTAGATACCTCGGGGAGTGACACTGAAGCTTTCTTT
NA TRBJ2-5 NA TRBV7-3 CASSLDRETQYF TGTGCCAGCAGCTTAGACAGGGAGACCCAGTACTTC
NA TRBJ2-3 NA TRBV5-4 CASSSGQFRIDTQYF TGTGCCAGCAGCTCCGGACAGTTTCGGATAGATACGCAGTATTTT
TRBD2 TRBJ2-7 NA TRBV18 CASSRTSGNLNYEQYF TGTGCCAGCTCACGGACTAGCGGGAACCTTAACTACGAGCAGTACTTC
TRBD1 TRBJ2-1 NA TRBV7-9 CASSPLTGNSNNEQFF TGTGCCAGCAGCCCATTGACAGGGAATTCCAACAATGAGCAGTTCTTC
NA TRBJ2-3 NA TRBV28 CASSPHLWTESTDTQYF TGTGCCAGCAGTCCGCACCTCTGGACAGAGAGCACAGATACGCAGTATTTT
TRBD2 TRBJ2-1 NA TRBV7-3 CASSPGTSGRYNEQFF TGTGCCAGCAGCCCCGGGACTAGCGGGAGGTACAATGAGCAGTTCTTC
TRBD2 TRBJ2-7 NA TRBV7-6 CASSLEIAGMGEQYF TGTGCCAGCAGCTTGGAAATAGCGGGAATGGGCGAGCAGTACTTC
NA TRBJ2-3 NA TRBV2 CASGATRTDTQYF TGTGCCAGCGGTGCGACACGCACAGATACGCAGTATTTT
TRBD2 TRBJ2-3 few TRBV5-1 CASRVGLAGGDTQYF TGCGCCAGCAGAGTCGGACTAGCGGGAGGAGATACGCAGTATTTT
NA TRBJ2-2 NA TRBV7-7 CASTPFYGGADTGELFF TGTGCTAGCACCCCCTTTTACGGGGGAGCGGACACCGGGGAGCTGTTTTTT
TRBD1 TRBJ2-6 NA TRBV27 CASSFLDRGPGANGLTF TGTGCCAGCAGTTTTCTGGACAGGGGTCCTGGGGCCAACGGCCTGACTTTC
TRBD2 TRBJ2-1 once TRBV7-9 CSSSLRAGAYNEQFF TGTTCCAGCAGCTTGAGGGCGGGAGCCTACAATGAGCAGTTCTTC
TRBD1 TRBJ1-6 NA TRBV30 CAWMGQGFSPLHF TGTGCCTGGATGGGACAGGGGTTTTCACCCCTCCACTTT
TRBD2 TRBJ2-2 NA TRBV4-3 CASSQTEERENTGELFF TGCGCCAGCAGCCAGACCGAAGAGCGGGAGAACACCGGGGAGCTGTTTTTT
NA TRBJ2-7 NA TRBV27 CASSPSMGGQLYEQYF TGTGCCAGCAGTCCGTCTATGGGGGGACAGCTCTACGAGCAGTACTTC
NA TRBJ1-2 once TRBV5-4 CASSLERTGPESGYTF TGTGCCAGCAGCTTGGAACGAACAGGGCCTGAGAGTGGCTACACCTTC
NA TRBJ1-2 NA TRBV18 CASSPPMAFGYTF TGTGCCAGCTCACCACCGATGGCCTTCGGCTACACCTTC
TRBD2 TRBJ2-1 NA TRBV7-9 CASSPRWERGGHEQFF TGTGCCAGCAGCCCCCGGTGGGAGCGGGGCGGCCATGAGCAGTTCTTC
NA TRBJ1-3 NA TRBV7-9 CSSTGRDTSGNTIYF TGTTCCAGCACCGGCCGGGACACCTCTGGAAACACCATATATTTT
TRBD1 TRBJ1-4 NA TRBV13 CASSPFGQGARKLFF TGTGCCAGCAGCCCATTCGGACAGGGGGCCCGAAAACTGTTTTTT
NA TRBJ2-1 few TRBV5-1 CASSSSNGLSRHNEQFF TGCGCCAGCAGCTCCTCGAACGGACTATCCCGGCACAATGAGCAGTTCTTC
NA TRBJ1-1 NA TRBV6-4 CASSENTGYTEAFF TGTGCCAGCAGTGAAAACACGGGGTATACTGAAGCTTTCTTT